These 22 T cell receptor beta chains came from one sample sequenced in a study of blood T cell repertoires in COVID-19. Here immunoSEQ multiplex PCR was the method, and the copy in TCRdb shows in-frame clones only, minus some. The table includes approximately 230,000 clones, 80% to 90% detected once. The source material was peripheral blood. These receptors originate from a man at least 80 years old with acute or convalescent COVID-19.

The chain carries TRBV7-2 and TRBJ2-1, with D possibly matching TRBD1 (6 bases). Germline V gene lookup returns CDR1 SGHTA and CDR2 FQGNSA. The CDR3 is 12 amino acids. V was clipped by 1 base and J by 14 bases, with 12 bases between them. DNA for the CDR3: TGTGCCAGCAGCTTAGATTACAGGGACAAGTTCTTC. Its translation: CASSLDYRDKFF.

The rearrangement links TRBV27 to TRBJ2-1, with 7 bases aligning to TRBD2. CDR1 and CDR2 (germline): MNHEY, SMNVEV (reference sequence). The CDR3 contains 16 residues. V was pared by 0 bases and J by 2 bases, with 4 bases of the junction left unmatched. The CDR3 reads CASSLSASGTYNEQFF. The CDR3 nucleotides are TGTGCCAGCAGTTTATCGGCTAGCGGCACCTACAATGAGCAGTTCTTC.

The J gene is TRBJ2-7, the V gene TRBV7-2, with 8 positions matching TRBD1. The CDR3 sequence is 14 residues long. V trimming: 4 bases; J trimming: 3 bases; junction bases outside the gene matches: 5. Germline V gene lookup returns CDR1 SGHTA and CDR2 FQGNSA. For the CDR3, the DNA is TGTGCCAGCAGCTCCCAGACAGGGGACTACGAGCAGTACTTC. Translation: CASSSQTGDYEQYF.

This clone was recorded a few times. This chain joins TRBV12-3 or TRBV12-4 and TRBJ2-5; D is unclear. The CDR3 covers 13 residues. V lost 3 bases, J lost 3 bases, and 8 bases lay in between. The CDR3 loop reads CASSLIGEETQYF. The CDR3 DNA sequence: TGTGCCAGCAGTTTGATAGGAGAAGAGACCCAGTACTTC.

The rearrangement joins TRBV5-4 to TRBJ2-7; D is possibly TRBD2 (6 bases). V lost 3 bases, J lost 2 bases, and 18 bases lay in between. This CDR3 is built from 16 residues. Germline lookup yields CDR1 SGHNT and CDR2 YYREEE (reference sequence). The CDR3 nucleotides are TGTGCCAGCAGCTCCGAGGGAGCTAGCGTCGCCTACGAGCAGTACTTC. Amino acid sequence: CASSSEGASVAYEQYF.

The V call is TRBV7-9, the J call TRBJ1-5; unclear D gene. This CDR3 has 14 amino acids. V gave up 0 bases and J gave up 4 bases, with 7 bases separating them. Looked up from germline, CDR1 is SEHNR and CDR2 is FQNEAQ (reference sequence). CDR3 sequence reads: CASSLAQKNQPQHF. Here the CDR3 DNA reads TGTGCCAGCAGCTTAGCTCAGAAAAATCAGCCCCAGCATTTT.

The rearrangement joins TRBV5-4 to TRBJ2-7, with 8 bases fitting TRBD1. In germline, CDR1 is SGHNT, CDR2 YYREEE (reference sequence). CDR3 size: 15 residues. The trim removed 1 base at V and 1 base at J, leaving 4 bases unmatched. Here the CDR3 reads CASSLTGGGSYEQYF. The CDR3 DNA reads as TGTGCCAGCAGCTTGACAGGGGGAGGATCCTACGAGCAGTACTTC.

The chain is built from TRBV6-5 and TRBJ1-5; D is perhaps TRBD1 (6 bases). The germline V and J ends were trimmed by 0 bases and 9 bases, with 9 bases remaining between them. This CDR3 comprises 13 residues. The germline V gene has CDR1 MNHEY and CDR2 SVGAGI. CDR3 in amino acids: CASSYSSRGPQHF. The DNA for the CDR3 is TGTGCCAGCAGTTACTCGAGCAGGGGGCCCCAGCATTTT.

The rearrangement links TRBV7-2 to TRBJ1-3; D not resolved. V lost 3 bases and J 0 bases, leaving 6 bases between the germline ends. The CDR3 extends over 14 amino acids. The V gene's germline CDR1 is SGHTA and CDR2 FQGNSA. CDR3 amino acids: CASSFFFSGNTIYF. The DNA of the CDR3 is TGTGCCAGCAGCTTTTTCTTCTCTGGAAACACCATATATTTT.

Remarks on this clone: Other nucleotide sequences from this sample produce the same CDR3. The rearrangement links TRBV7-9 to TRBJ2-2; D gene uncertain. With 5 bases removed from V and 9 bases from J, the gap between germline ends came to 10 bases. CDR3 size: 12 residues. Germline values: CDR1 SEHNR, CDR2 FQNEAQ (reference sequence). CDR3 sequence (DNA): TGTGCCAGCAGCCCCAGTAGCTGGGAGCTGTTTTTT. It is translated as CASSPSSWELFF.

For the CDR3, the DNA is TGTGCCAGCAGCCCTTCCGGGAGTAGGGCAGATACGCAGTATTTT. Translated: CASSPSGSRADTQYF. The rearrangement uses TRBV9 and TRBJ2-3; a weak D match, TRBD2 (6 bases). The germline gives CDR1 SGDLS, CDR2 YYNGEE. CDR3 length equals 15 residues. V was clipped by 4 bases and J by 4 bases, with 16 bases between them. Supplemented by reference TRBV9 and TRBJ2-3, the full variable domain reads DSGVTQTPKHLITATGQRVTLRCSPRSGDLSVYWYQQSLDQGLQFLIQYYNGEERAKGNILERFSAQQFPDLHSELNLSSLELGDSALYFCASSPSGSRADTQYFGPGTRLTVL.

The chain links TRBV9 to TRBJ1-5; D call uncertain. Trimming removed 4 bases from V and 0 bases from J, with 11 bases in between. Germline V gene data show CDR1 as SGDLS and CDR2 as YYNGEE. CDR3 length: 15 residues. The CDR3 DNA sequence: TGTGCCAGCAGCCCAACCCGAGCTAGCAATCAGCCCCAGCATTTT. Its translation is CASSPTRASNQPQHF.

J is TRBJ2-7 and V is TRBV4-1; 9 nucleotides match TRBD1. Germline trimming cut 3 bases from V and 3 bases from J; bases unmatched to any gene: 3. This CDR3 has 14 amino acids. Germline V gene data show CDR1 as MGHRA and CDR2 as YSYEKL. The CDR3 sequence: CASSQSGQGYEQYF. For the CDR3, the DNA is TGCGCCAGCAGCCAGTCGGGACAGGGCTACGAGCAGTACTTC.

The rearrangement links TRBV4-1 to TRBJ2-3; 13 bases are shared with TRBD2. In germline, CDR1 is MGHRA, CDR2 YSYEKL. The V gene end was trimmed by 0 bases and the J gene end by 4 bases; junction bases not matched to a gene: 1. There are 16 residues in the CDR3. CDR3 amino acids: CASSQDTSGGADTQYF. As DNA, the CDR3 is TGCGCCAGCAGCCAAGATACTAGCGGGGGGGCAGATACGCAGTATTTT.

This clone was recorded only once. This rearrangement joins TRBV6-5 to TRBJ1-4, with no clear D. Germline CDR1 and CDR2: MNHEY and SVGAGI. The CDR3 covers 14 residues. V lost 2 bases to trimming and J lost 8 bases, with 12 bases between them. CDR3 protein: CASSYAPGGEKLFF. CDR3 bases: TGTGCCAGCAGTTACGCTCCGGGAGGCGAAAAACTGTTTTTT.

The rearrangement joins TRBV23-1 to TRBJ1-5; the match to TRBD1 covers 11 bases. TRBV23-1 carries the ORF label, with uncertain function. V trimming: 2 bases; J trimming: 0 bases; junction bases outside the gene matches: 21. The CDR3 runs 23 residues. For the CDR3, the DNA is TGCGCCAGCAGTCAACCGGGACAGGGGGGCTCAGCCATTAATCTATATAGCAATCAGCCCCAGCATTTT. Translated: CASSQPGQGGSAINLYSNQPQHF.

This rearrangement joins TRBV5-1 to TRBJ1-3; 7 bases line up with TRBD1. V trimming: 2 bases; J trimming: 0 bases; junction bases outside the gene matches: 5. Germline V gene sequence: CDR1 SGHRS, CDR2 YFSETQ. The CDR3 runs to 16 residues. The CDR3 DNA follows: TGCGCCAGCAGCTTTGGGGACAGAAACTCTGGAAACACCATATATTTT. Its translation is CASSFGDRNSGNTIYF.

The J gene is TRBJ1-6, the V gene TRBV4-3; 10 bases line up with TRBD1. The CDR3 is 16 residues long. The V and J ends lost 0 bases and 9 bases, in that order; junction bases with no gene match: 5. Germline V gene lookup returns CDR1 LGHNA and CDR2 YSLEER. CDR3 in amino acids: CASSQEARTGGSPLHF. The CDR3 nucleotides are TGCGCCAGCAGCCAAGAGGCGCGGACAGGGGGTTCACCCCTCCACTTT.

This chain uses TRBV3-1 (or the pseudogene TRBV3-2) with TRBJ1-3, with D possibly matching TRBD1 (6 bases). Germline assignment: CDR1 LGHDT and CDR2 YNNKEL (reference sequence). Trimming removed 3 bases from V and 3 bases from J, with 9 bases in between. This CDR3 has 14 residues. CDR3 DNA sequence: TGTGCCAGCAGCCAGGCAGGGGATGGAAACACCATATATTTT. Translating gives CASSQAGDGNTIYF.

This clone was found once. V usage is TRBV5-5 and J usage is TRBJ1-1; 8 bases align to TRBD1. The CDR3 covers 15 residues. V was pared by 0 bases and J by 4 bases, with 5 bases of the junction left unmatched. Per the germline V gene, CDR1 is SGHKS and CDR2 is YYEKEE (reference sequence). As DNA, the CDR3 is TGTGCCAGCAGCTTGGTGTTTCAGGGGGCCACTGAAGCTTTCTTT. Translated, it gives CASSLVFQGATEAFF. The full variable domain, in which reference TRBV5-5 and TRBJ1-1 provide the parts outside the CDR3, is DAGVTQSPTHLIKTRGQQVTLRCSPISGHKSVSWYQQVLGQGPQFIFQYYEKEERGRGNFPDRFSARQFPNYSSELNVNALLLGDSALYLCASSLVFQGATEAFFGQGTRLTVV.

On this clone itself: In the same sample, other DNA sequences code for this CDR3. This chain connects TRBV6-5 to TRBJ1-2, with D possibly being TRBD1 (6 bases). Looked up from germline, CDR1 is MNHEY and CDR2 is SVGAGI. V lost 2 bases and J lost 2, with 6 bases in between. The CDR3 is 13 residues long. DNA for the CDR3: TGTGCCAGCAGTTACGGACAGAACTATGGCTACACCTTC. Its translation is CASSYGQNYGYTF.

This chain joins TRBV4-1 and TRBJ2-5; D is possibly TRBD1 (6 bases). Trimming removed 0 bases from V and 8 bases from J, with 16 bases in between. The length of the CDR3 is 15 residues. CDR1 and CDR2 (germline): MGHRA, YSYEKL. CDR3 amino acids: CASSQEGGRGGTQYF. CDR3 DNA: TGCGCCAGCAGCCAAGAAGGAGGCAGGGGTGGAACCCAGTACTTC.